Below, 27 T cell receptor beta chains from the same sample are listed, as sequenced in a study of shared clonotypes between healthy human individuals. Profiling relied on immunoSEQ multiplex PCR, and the TCRdb table lists in-frame clones only, not all of them. This table has about 500,000 clones, 77% appearing once. The sequenced sample was PBMCs. These receptors came from a woman aged 35 to 49 in good health. Some clones in this sample may be carry-over from other donors' samples.

This clone was found a few times. The chain links TRBV13 to TRBJ1-3; unclear D gene. Trimming stripped 5 bases from V and 2 bases from J, with 22 bases between. The CDR3 runs 18 residues. The germline gives CDR1 PRHDT, CDR2 FYEKMQ (reference sequence). The DNA for the CDR3 is TGTGCCAGCAGCCGATCGCTCGACCCGGAGGGCACTGGAAACACCATATATTTT. This gives the protein CASSRSLDPEGTGNTIYF.

The genes are TRBV29-1 and TRBJ2-1; 8 bases line up with TRBD2. The CDR3 is 13 amino acids. Germline trimming cut 7 bases from V and 7 bases from J; bases unmatched to any gene: 9. Germline lookup yields CDR1 SQVTM and CDR2 ANQGSEA. The CDR3 sequence: CSARGGGRNEQFF. The CDR3 bases are TGCAGCGCCCGGGGGGGCGGGAGGAATGAGCAGTTCTTC.

This chain uses TRBV10-3 with TRBJ2-1; 13 bases match TRBD2. Trimming cost V 4 bases and J 8 bases; bases outside gene matches: 5. In germline, CDR1 is ENHRY, CDR2 SYGVKD. The CDR3 is made up of 15 amino acids. CDR3: CAISGGLAGVDEQFF. The CDR3 nucleotides are TGTGCCATCAGTGGTGGACTAGCGGGAGTTGATGAGCAGTTCTTC.

V is TRBV11-2 and J is TRBJ2-1; D is unclear. Germline assignment: CDR1 SGHAT and CDR2 FQNNGV. Trimming removed 5 bases at V and 12 bases at J, with 20 bases between. This CDR3 is 14 amino acids long. CDR3 in amino acids: CASSILSGGPGQFF. CDR3 sequence (DNA): TGTGCCAGCAGCATTCTTTCCGGTGGCCCTGGGCAGTTCTTC.

This clone was counted once. The V gene is TRBV19, the J gene TRBJ1-5, with D tentatively TRBD1 (5 bases). CDR1 and CDR2 from the germline V gene are LNHDA and SQIVND (reference sequence). Trimming stripped 10 bases from V and 2 bases from J, with 21 bases between. The CDR3 covers 16 residues. This chain's CDR3 is CATTSVGVSGNQPQHF. The CDR3 DNA sequence: TGTGCCACCACATCGGTAGGGGTTTCGGGCAATCAGCCCCAGCATTTT.

The chain employs TRBV6-4 and TRBJ2-2; D gene unclear. Germline V gene data show CDR1 as MRHNA and CDR2 as SNTAGT. This CDR3 region has 13 residues. Trimming took 2 bases from V and 0 from J, leaving 1 base between them. The CDR3, as DNA: TGTGCCAGCAGTGACGCGAACACCGGGGAGCTGTTTTTT. Translation gives CASSDANTGELFF.

In the case of this clone: This likely came from a read error, as a far larger clone is one base away. The chain employs TRBV9 and TRBJ1-5; 7 nucleotides align to TRBD1. This CDR3 comprises 13 residues. Losses at the gene ends were 7 bases for V and 2 bases for J; bases not matched to a gene: 3. Germline V gene lookup returns CDR1 SGDLS and CDR2 YYNGEE. Here the CDR3 reads CASRTGGNQPQHF. The CDR3 region has the DNA TGTGCCAGCCGCACAGGGGGCAATCAGCCCCAGCATTTT.

The chain is built from TRBV29-1 and TRBJ2-7; D may be TRBD1 (6 bases). Per the germline V gene, CDR1 is SQVTM and CDR2 is ANQGSEA. Trimming took 4 bases from V and 6 from J, leaving 28 bases between them. This CDR3 has 17 residues. The CDR3 region is CSVALSVGASSSTEQYF. The CDR3 nucleotides are TGCAGCGTTGCCCTCTCAGTGGGGGCCTCTTCCAGCACCGAGCAGTACTTC.

A remark on this clone: A far more abundant clone sits one base away, making this likely a read error. The chain couples TRBV6-1 to TRBJ1-1; 7 bases map to TRBD1. The CDR3 has 14 residues. CDR1 and CDR2 from the germline V gene are MNHNS and SASEGT. The CDR3 DNA reads as TGTGCCAGCTGTCGACAGGGTTCGTGGACTGAAACTTTCTTT. Translating it yields CASCRQGSWTETFF.

The chain uses TRBV4-2 and TRBJ2-2, with D unclear. Trimming took 1 base from V and 7 from J, leaving 16 bases between them. Germline V CDR1 and CDR2: LGHNA, YNFKEQ. The CDR3 length is 16 residues. The CDR3 DNA is TGTGCCAGCAGCCAAGGTCGGCCACCGCTGGACGGGGAGCTGTTTTTT. Amino acids: CASSQGRPPLDGELFF.

The chain uses TRBV28 and TRBJ1-1; TRBD1 is a possible D gene (6 bases). V lost 6 bases and J lost 0, with 11 bases in between. The CDR3 is made up of 14 amino acids. The germline V gene encodes CDR1 MDHEN and CDR2 SYDVKM. The CDR3 protein is CASRRGHLNTEAFF. In DNA form, the CDR3 reads TGTGCCAGCAGGAGGGGACATTTGAACACTGAAGCTTTCTTT.

The rearrangement links TRBV4-2 to TRBJ2-1; 7 bases map to TRBD2. V shed 2 bases, J shed 7 bases, and the junction held 8 bases outside the gene matches. The germline CDR1 and CDR2 sequences are LGHNA and YNFKEQ. CDR3 size: 15 residues. In DNA form, the CDR3 reads TGTGCCAGCAGCCAAACTAGCGTGGTGGGTAATGAGCAGTTCTTC. Protein: CASSQTSVVGNEQFF.

The chain carries TRBV11-2 and TRBJ2-7; D ambiguous. The germline V gene encodes CDR1 SGHAT and CDR2 FQNNGV. The CDR3 runs 13 residues. V gave up 1 base and J gave up 2 bases, with 6 bases separating them. CDR3 coding DNA: TGTGCCAGCAGCTTAGGACACCCCTACGAGCAGTACTTC. It translates to CASSLGHPYEQYF.

The V call is TRBV6-6, the J call TRBJ1-4; TRBD1 aligns across 7 bases. V gave up 6 bases and J gave up 2 bases; unmatched junction bases: 9. Germline V gene sequence: CDR1 MNHNY, CDR2 SVGAGI (reference sequence). The CDR3 consists of 16 residues. The CDR3 DNA is TGTGCCAGCAGAAGATTGACAGGGCCCACTAATGAAAAACTGTTTTTT. This translates into CASRRLTGPTNEKLFF.

Concerning this clone itself: A far larger clone is off by one base, so a read error is likely. The sample carries other DNA sequences with the same CDR3. The chain uses TRBV6-1 and TRBJ1-1, with D perhaps TRBD1 (5 bases). This CDR3 is built from 13 residues. Germline CDR1 is MNHNS and CDR2 is SASEGT. The CDR3 sequence is CASRDTGGTEAFF. The CDR3, as DNA: TGTGCCAGCAGGGACACGGGAGGCACTGAAGCTTTCTTC.

The V and J genes are TRBV6-6 and TRBJ1-3; D ambiguous. Germline V lookup: CDR1 MNHNY, CDR2 SVGAGI (reference sequence). V lost 0 bases to trimming and J lost 4 bases, with 10 bases between them. The CDR3 sequence is 15 residues long. The CDR3 DNA follows: TGTGCCAGCAGTTACTCGAGGGTAACAGGAAACACCATATATTTT. This encodes CASSYSRVTGNTIYF.

The chain has TRBV19 and TRBJ1-5; D remains unclear. Trimming took 3 bases from V and 7 from J, leaving 16 bases between them. CDR1 LNHDA and CDR2 SQIVND come from the germline V gene (reference sequence). The CDR3 has 15 amino acids. CDR3 residues: CASSIHRTQGQPQHF. The CDR3 coding sequence is TGTGCCAGTAGTATTCATAGGACCCAAGGGCAGCCCCAGCATTTT.

The J gene is TRBJ1-3, the V gene TRBV7-9; unclear D gene. The CDR3 is made up of 14 amino acids. Deletions cut 5 bases from V and 1 base from J, with 9 bases between. Germline assignment: CDR1 SEHNR and CDR2 FQNEAQ (reference sequence). The CDR3 here is CASSVRQSGNTIYF. The CDR3 DNA is TGTGCCAGCAGCGTCCGGCAGTCTGGAAACACCATATATTTT.

The chain combines TRBV11-2 with TRBJ2-3; D possibly uses TRBD1 or TRBD2 (5 bases each). From germline, CDR1 is SGHAT and CDR2 FQNNGV. This CDR3 region has 18 residues. The ends were cut back, 3 bases at V and 1 base at J, with 20 bases in the middle. CDR3 sequence reads: CASSFDPPGTAGTDTQYF. The DNA for the CDR3 is TGTGCCAGCAGCTTTGACCCTCCGGGGACGGCGGGCACAGATACGCAGTATTTT. The variable domain in full, with the rest retrieved from reference TRBV11-2 and TRBJ2-3, is EAGVAQSPRYKIIEKRQSVAFWCNPISGHATLYWYQQILGQGPKLLIQFQNNGVVDDSQLPKDRFSAERLKGVDSTLKIQPAKLEDSAVYLCASSFDPPGTAGTDTQYFGPGTRLTVL.

The gene calls are TRBV6-5 and TRBJ1-2; TRBD1 matches at 7 bases. CDR1 and CDR2 from the germline V gene are MNHEY and SVGAGI. This CDR3 spans 14 amino acids. The junction had 8 bases not matched to a gene; V was cut back by 6 bases and J by 4 bases. CDR3 amino acids: CASSGGGQGYGYTF. The CDR3 region has the DNA TGTGCCAGCAGCGGAGGGGGCCAAGGCTATGGCTACACCTTC.

Worth noting for this clone: No DNA is shown, since the ends of the CDR3 on it are uncertain; the CDR3 is the one TCRdb lists. The rearrangement links TRBV21-1 to TRBJ1-1. TRBV21-1 is described as a pseudogene. The CDR3 spans 16 amino acids, including both terminal residues. CDR3 protein: CASSNLSWGSGTEAFF.

This clone was counted once. The chain recombines TRBV6-1 with TRBJ2-1, with D unresolved. Per germline, CDR1 MNHNS and CDR2 SASEGT. V was cut by 0 bases and J by 10 bases, with 7 bases left in between. The CDR3 covers 12 residues. The CDR3 sequence: CASSEAGYEQFF. CDR3 bases: TGTGCCAGCAGTGAAGCGGGATACGAGCAGTTCTTC.

Comment on this clone: A single base is all that separates this from a far larger clone, so a read error is likely. The rearrangement links TRBV4-1 to TRBJ2-6, with no clear D. Germline CDR1 is MGHRA and CDR2 is YSYEKL. The CDR3 covers 16 residues. V shed 1 base and J shed 2 bases, with 9 bases lying between them. This chain's CDR3 is CASSQGAVAGANVLTF. The CDR3 coding sequence is TGCGCCAGCAGCCAAGGGGCAGTTGCTGGGGCCAACGTCCTGACTTTC.

Worth noting for this clone: Just one base apart from a much larger clone, this may be a read error. The chain carries TRBV25-1 and TRBJ2-2; D remains unclear. Germline V gene lookup returns CDR1 MGHDK and CDR2 SYGVNS. The ends were cut back, 1 base at V and 1 base at J, with 13 bases in the middle. The CDR3 loop spans 17 amino acids. CDR3 region: CASSESVRRENTGELFF. CDR3 nucleotide sequence: TGTGCCAGCAGTGAATCGGTCAGGAGAGAGAACACCGGGGAGCTGTTTTTT.

The rearrangement links TRBV25-1 to TRBJ2-5, with 7 bases that match TRBD2. Per germline, CDR1 MGHDK and CDR2 SYGVNS. CDR3 length: 14 amino acids. The ends lost 7 bases at V and 5 bases at J; junction bases unmatched: 10. CDR3 protein: CASKNFGEGETQYF. CDR3 DNA: TGTGCCAGCAAGAATTTCGGGGAGGGGGAGACCCAGTACTTC.

Of note for this clone: This may stem from a read error, because a much larger clone lies one nucleotide away. Within the sample, other DNA sequences also encode this same CDR3. This rearrangement joins TRBV11-3 to TRBJ2-2; 8 nucleotides line up with TRBD1. CDR1 SGHNT and CDR2 YENEEA come from the germline V gene. Unmatched junction bases numbered 13, after V lost 5 bases and J lost 8 bases. The CDR3 is 16 amino acids. CDR3 loop: CASSHRQGIMAGELFF. In DNA, the CDR3 is TGTGCCAGCAGCCACCGACAGGGGATTATGGCTGGGGAGCTGTTTTTT.

The sample holds a few counts of this clone. The chain uses TRBV7-9 and TRBJ1-1, with D unclear. Germline CDR1 and CDR2: SEHNR and FQNEAQ (reference sequence). Trimming shortened V by 2 bases and J by 3 bases, and 13 bases separated the two germline ends. CDR3 length: 15 amino acids. CDR3 DNA sequence: TGTGCCAGCAGCTTATTTGCGGGAGAGGACACTGAAGCTTTCTTT. Translating gives CASSLFAGEDTEAFF.